This T cell receptor (beta chain) is from a study of shared clonotypes between healthy human individuals. V lost 6 bases and J lost 6; bases outside the gene matches: 6. The CDR3 contains 13 residues. Germline CDR1 MNHEY, CDR2 SMNVEV (reference sequence). Data came from immunoSEQ multiplex PCR; TCRdb stores just in-frame clones and leaves some out. Altogether over a million clones are present, over 95% being singletons, with the ten largest covering approximately 1.1%. The TCR comes from a man aged 25-45 years in good health. This chain uses TRBV27 with TRBJ1-1, with 8 bases aligning to TRBD1. The sequenced sample consisted of naive CD4+ T cells sorted from blood. The subset is: CD45RA+ positively selected. This CDR3 reads CASRTGAGAEAFF. The CDR3 region has the DNA TGTGCCAGCAGGACAGGGGCAGGGGCTGAAGCTTTCTTT.